The next 30 T cell receptor beta chains were all read from a single sample in a study of T cell changes during pregnancy in multiple sclerosis. Clones were read by immunoSEQ multiplex PCR, and TCRdb kept only the in-frame ones, dropping some. The sample holds about 64,000 clones, roughly 89% seen once. This material consisted of peripheral blood, taken in the second trimester of pregnancy. The source is a female donor with multiple sclerosis, enrolled in a pregnancy study.

This clone came up a few times. The chain recombines TRBV7-9 with TRBJ1-1, with D maybe TRBD1 (6 bases). Germline lookup yields CDR1 SEHNR and CDR2 FQNEAQ (reference sequence). The CDR3 extends over 17 amino acids. The V gene lost 5 bases and the J gene lost 4 bases, with 23 bases spanning the gap. DNA for the CDR3: TGTGCCAGCAGCCGAATTACAGGGCTTCTCCCGCTCACTGAAGCTTTCTTT. Protein sequence: CASSRITGLLPLTEAFF.

The table lists this clone with a count of one. The chain employs TRBV6-5 and TRBJ1-5; 9 bases fit TRBD1. This CDR3 region has 14 residues. In germline, CDR1 is MNHEY, CDR2 SVGAGI. Trimming cost V 5 bases and J 7 bases; bases outside gene matches: 6. CDR3 nucleotide sequence: TGTGCCAGCAGTCCTGGACAGGGGACCCAGCCCCAGCATTTT. Translated, it gives CASSPGQGTQPQHF.

The rearrangement uses TRBV7-2 and TRBJ2-1, with 9 bases lining up with TRBD2. The J segment lost 8 bases and the V segment lost 0 bases, leaving 5 bases of the junction unmatched. Germline CDR1 is SGHTA and CDR2 is FQGNSA. The CDR3 totals 15 residues. CDR3 sequence reads: CASSLAVRGGDEQFF. The CDR3 nucleotides are TGTGCCAGCAGCTTAGCGGTGCGGGGGGGGGATGAGCAGTTCTTC.

The J gene is TRBJ2-1, the V gene TRBV4-2, with 12 bases lining up with TRBD1. The germline gives CDR1 LGHNA, CDR2 YNFKEQ. V was pared by 4 bases and J by 9 bases, with 10 bases of the junction left unmatched. CDR3 length: 16 amino acids. The CDR3: CASSPVLGTGGSEQFF. CDR3 bases: TGTGCCAGCAGCCCTGTGTTGGGGACAGGGGGCTCTGAGCAGTTCTTC.

This chain connects TRBV6-6 to TRBJ1-5; 7 bases are a match to TRBD1. Trimming cost V 2 bases and J 5 bases; bases outside gene matches: 9. Per germline, CDR1 MNHNY and CDR2 SVGAGI (reference sequence). The CDR3 runs 16 residues. The CDR3 loop is CASSYRQGMNDQPQHF. CDR3 sequence (DNA): TGTGCCAGCAGTTACCGACAGGGAATGAACGATCAGCCCCAGCATTTT.

This chain joins TRBV30 and TRBJ1-1, with 7 bases fitting TRBD1. CDR1 and CDR2 from the germline V gene are GTSNPN and SVGIG (reference sequence). The junction had 11 bases not matched to a gene; V was cut back by 5 bases and J by 5 bases. The CDR3 runs to 14 residues. The CDR3 is CAWEKPGGSTEAFF. DNA for the CDR3: TGTGCCTGGGAAAAACCAGGGGGGAGTACTGAAGCTTTCTTT.

The DNA of the CDR3 is TGTGCCAGCAGTCCATCAGGGGAGGGCAGCTCCTACGAGCAGTACTTC. Protein product: CASSPSGEGSSYEQYF. The chain couples TRBV28 to TRBJ2-7, with TRBD2 as a possible D gene (7 bases). The CDR3 contains 16 residues. The V and J ends lost 5 bases and 0 bases respectively, with 17 bases between them. Germline loops: CDR1 MDHEN, CDR2 SYDVKM.

This chain links TRBV5-1 with TRBJ2-7; weak D call: TRBD2 (5 bases). The CDR3 length is 12 residues. Trimming cost V 4 bases and J 4 bases, with 9 bases left between them. Looked up from germline, CDR1 is SGHRS and CDR2 is YFSETQ. This CDR3 is CASSPGRYEQYF. CDR3 coding DNA: TGCGCCAGCAGCCCGGGGAGATACGAGCAGTACTTC.

This chain connects TRBV5-4 to TRBJ2-1, with 9 nucleotides matching TRBD2. Germline V gene data show CDR1 as SGHNT and CDR2 as YYREEE (reference sequence). The J segment lost 8 bases and the V segment lost 6 bases, leaving 15 bases of the junction unmatched. This CDR3 is built from 16 residues. The CDR3 is CASTYHRLAGEDEQFF. The CDR3 DNA sequence: TGTGCCAGCACTTACCATCGGTTAGCGGGAGAGGATGAGCAGTTCTTC. The full variable domain, its missing parts supplied by reference TRBV5-4 and TRBJ2-1, is ETGVTQSPTHLIKTRGQQVTLRCSSQSGHNTVSWYQQALGQGPQFIFQYYREEENGRGNFPPRFSGLQFPNYSSELNVNALELDDSALYLCASTYHRLAGEDEQFFGPGTRLTVL.

The rearrangement uses TRBV7-2 and TRBJ1-2; D possibly corresponds to TRBD1 (6 bases). V lost 6 bases, J lost 2 bases, and 16 bases lay in between. Germline V gene data show CDR1 as SGHTA and CDR2 as FQGNSA. This CDR3 has 15 amino acids. In DNA form, the CDR3 reads TGTGCCAGCAGTTCACAGGGCGGGCGGAACTATGGCTACACCTTC. Protein: CASSSQGGRNYGYTF.

About this clone itself: This CDR3 is also generated by other DNA sequences in the sample. The CDR3: CASSLGATNYGYTF. The DNA of the CDR3 is TGCGCCAGCAGCTTGGGAGCTACTAACTATGGCTACACCTTC. The chain has TRBV5-1 and TRBJ1-2; unclear D gene. CDR1 and CDR2 (germline): SGHRS, YFSETQ. CDR3 length: 14 residues. V was trimmed by 0 bases and J by 0 bases, leaving 6 bases between them.

The chain uses TRBV30 and TRBJ1-2; tentatively, D is TRBD1 (5 bases). The CDR3 is 14 amino acids. Between the trimmed V and J ends, which lost 5 bases and 0 bases, there was a span of 13 bases. CDR1 is GTSNPN and CDR2 is SVGIG in the germline V gene (reference sequence). CDR3 DNA: TGTGCCTGGGACGACAGACCGACTAACTATGGCTACACCTTC. Its translation is CAWDDRPTNYGYTF.

The gene calls are TRBV4-1 and TRBJ1-2; D possibly corresponds to TRBD1 (6 bases). Germline V gene lookup returns CDR1 MGHRA and CDR2 YSYEKL. This CDR3 contains 15 residues. Trimming left V 0 bases short and J 8 bases short, with 16 bases between. CDR3 nucleotides: TGCGCCAGCAGCCAAGAAGTAGGATCCAGGGGAGGCTACACCTTC. Translation gives CASSQEVGSRGGYTF.

The V gene is TRBV19, the J gene TRBJ2-5; 12 bases line up with TRBD2. J lost 6 bases, V lost 0 bases, and 5 bases had no gene match. CDR3 length: 16 amino acids. The germline CDR1 and CDR2 sequences are LNHDA and SQIVND (reference sequence). CDR3 in DNA: TGTGCCAGTAGTATAGACTCCGGGACTAGCGGGCAGACCCAGTACTTC. This encodes CASSIDSGTSGQTQYF.

The J gene is TRBJ1-4, the V gene TRBV7-2, with D hard to call. The CDR3 extends over 15 amino acids. CDR1 is SGHTA, CDR2 FQGNSA, per germline. V was clipped by 6 bases and J by 0 bases, with 11 bases between them. DNA for the CDR3: TGTGCCAGCAGAACCAACAGTGCAACTAATGAAAAACTGTTTTTT. Translation gives CASRTNSATNEKLFF.

This chain links TRBV7-2 with TRBJ1-1; TRBD1 is a possible D gene (5 bases). This CDR3 contains 16 residues. Looked up from germline, CDR1 is SGHTA and CDR2 is FQGNSA. The ends were cut back, 5 bases at V and 3 bases at J, with 19 bases in the middle. CDR3 residues: CASSAPRGWVDTEAFF. The CDR3 coding sequence is TGTGCCAGCAGCGCCCCGCGGGGGTGGGTTGACACTGAAGCTTTCTTT.

The chain uses TRBV27 and TRBJ2-5; 13 positions match TRBD2. Looked up from germline, CDR1 is MNHEY and CDR2 is SMNVEV (reference sequence). The V segment lost 6 bases and the J segment 4 bases; nucleotides outside the gene matches: 5. The CDR3 loop spans 15 amino acids. The CDR3 DNA sequence: TGTGCCAGCAGCCTAAGACTAGCGGGAGGAGAGACCCAGTACTTC. Encoded protein: CASSLRLAGGETQYF.

This clone is a singleton in its sample. The V call is TRBV5-1, the J call TRBJ2-1; 8 nucleotides agree with TRBD1. Germline assignment: CDR1 SGHRS and CDR2 YFSETQ. The V gene end was trimmed by 3 bases and the J gene end by 0 bases; junction bases not matched to a gene: 2. This CDR3 spans 15 amino acids. The CDR3 protein is CASSSTGDSYNEQFF. The DNA of the CDR3 is TGCGCCAGCAGCTCGACAGGGGACTCCTACAATGAGCAGTTCTTC.

The sample holds one count of this clone. The chain has TRBV10-3 and TRBJ1-2; the D gene is possibly TRBD1 (5 bases). V lost 3 bases, J lost 4 bases, and 27 bases lay in between. The length of the CDR3 is 19 residues. Germline V gene data show CDR1 as ENHRY and CDR2 as SYGVKD. The CDR3 DNA reads as TGTGCCATCAGTGAAGTAATTCCCTACAGGCAGCAGAAGACCTATGGCTACACCTTC. It translates to CAISEVIPYRQQKTYGYTF.

The rearrangement uses TRBV9 and TRBJ2-2, with TRBD2 matching over 7 bases. The germline gives CDR1 SGDLS, CDR2 YYNGEE. CDR3 size: 15 residues. J lost 5 bases, V lost 0 bases, and 4 bases had no gene match. The CDR3 nucleotides are TGTGCCAGCAGCGTAGATAGCGGGCGAACCGGGGAGCTGTTTTTT. Translation gives CASSVDSGRTGELFF.

This clone was observed a single time. The V gene is TRBV28, the J gene TRBJ1-1, with 9 nucleotides matching TRBD1. In germline, CDR1 is MDHEN, CDR2 SYDVKM. This CDR3 is 12 amino acids long. Trimming removed 6 bases from V and 5 bases from J; junction bases left unmatched: 1. The CDR3 DNA sequence: TGTGCCAGCAGAGACAGGGGGACTGAAGCTTTCTTT. Protein: CASRDRGTEAFF. The full variable domain, its missing parts supplied by reference TRBV28 and TRBJ1-1, is DVKVTQSSRYLVKRTGEKVFLECVQDMDHENMFWYRQDPGLGLRLIYFSYDVKMKEKGDIPEGYSVSREKKERFSLILESASTNQTSMYLCASRDRGTEAFFGQGTRLTVV.

This clone has only one observation. This chain connects TRBV11-3 to TRBJ2-2, with 8 bases identical to TRBD2. Germline trimming cut 0 bases from V and 1 base from J; bases unmatched to any gene: 1. This CDR3 region has 16 residues. In germline, CDR1 is SGHNT, CDR2 YENEEA. This CDR3 is CASSLEAGGNTGELFF. CDR3 nucleotide sequence: TGTGCCAGCAGCTTAGAGGCGGGAGGGAACACCGGGGAGCTGTTTTTT.

There are a few counts of this clone. This CDR3 is CASSWPNTEAFF. In nucleotides, the CDR3 is TGTGCCAGCAGTTGGCCGAACACTGAAGCTTTCTTT. The chain is built from TRBV5-6 and TRBJ1-1; D unresolved. Trimming pared 5 bases from V and 1 base from J, leaving 6 bases between. This CDR3 spans 12 amino acids. CDR1 is SGHDT, CDR2 YYEEEE, per germline.

The chain carries TRBV10-1 and TRBJ2-7; perhaps TRBD2 as D (6 bases). The germline V gene has CDR1 WNHNN and CDR2 SYGVQD (reference sequence). The ends were cut back, 4 bases at V and 2 bases at J, with 12 bases in the middle. This CDR3 is built from 14 residues. The DNA for the CDR3 is TGCGCCAGCAGTGTGGGAGGACAAACCTACGAGCAGTACTTC. Translation: CASSVGGQTYEQYF.

This rearrangement joins TRBV19 to TRBJ1-4; the match to TRBD1 covers 8 bases. V shed 7 bases and J 8 bases; nucleotides not matched to a gene: 9. The CDR3 covers 14 residues. CDR1 and CDR2 from the germline V gene are LNHDA and SQIVND (reference sequence). The CDR3 DNA is TGTGCCAGTACCGTGACAGGGGTGGTGGAAAAACTGTTTTTT. It is translated as CASTVTGVVEKLFF.

This clone has a handful of counts. The chain joins TRBV27 to TRBJ1-5; D is possibly TRBD1 (6 bases). Germline V CDR1 and CDR2: MNHEY, SMNVEV (reference sequence). The V gene lost 4 bases and the J gene lost 2 bases, with 12 bases spanning the gap. The CDR3 totals 15 residues. The CDR3 region is CASSSRTAGNQPQHF. CDR3 coding DNA: TGTGCCAGCAGTTCGCGGACAGCTGGCAATCAGCCCCAGCATTTT.

The rearrangement uses TRBV5-1 and TRBJ2-5, with D possibly matching TRBD1 (5 bases). This CDR3 comprises 14 residues. Trimming removed 0 bases from V and 3 bases from J, with 9 bases in between. Germline V gene sequence: CDR1 SGHRS, CDR2 YFSETQ. The DNA of the CDR3 is TGCGCCAGCAGCTTGGGACAGTTTAAAGAGACCCAGTACTTC. Translated: CASSLGQFKETQYF.

V is TRBV12-2 and J is TRBJ2-5; TRBD1, the table's D call, lacks a check against the DNA. TRBV12-2 is a documented pseudogene. The CDR3 covers 15 residues. CDR3 sequence (DNA): TGTGCAAGTCGCACGCCCGGGACAGGGGAAGAGACCCAGTACTTC. Protein: CASRTPGTGEETQYF.

This chain links TRBV7-6 with TRBJ2-1; D may be TRBD1 (5 bases). This CDR3 contains 14 residues. CDR1 SGHVS and CDR2 FNYEAQ come from the germline V gene. Trimming took 4 bases from V and 5 from J, leaving 12 bases between them. DNA for the CDR3: TGTGCCAGCAGCTCCTACTTGGGGCACAATGAGCAGTTCTTC. Translation: CASSSYLGHNEQFF.

The CDR3 nucleotides read TGTGCCGTCGCGGGACCAACCTACGAGCAGTACTTC. Amino acid sequence: CAVAGPTYEQYF. This chain links TRBV28 with TRBJ2-7, with D perhaps matching TRBD2 (6 bases). V dropped 11 bases and J dropped 2 bases, with 13 bases sitting between them. Germline assignment: CDR1 MDHEN and CDR2 SYDVKM. CDR3 length: 12 amino acids.